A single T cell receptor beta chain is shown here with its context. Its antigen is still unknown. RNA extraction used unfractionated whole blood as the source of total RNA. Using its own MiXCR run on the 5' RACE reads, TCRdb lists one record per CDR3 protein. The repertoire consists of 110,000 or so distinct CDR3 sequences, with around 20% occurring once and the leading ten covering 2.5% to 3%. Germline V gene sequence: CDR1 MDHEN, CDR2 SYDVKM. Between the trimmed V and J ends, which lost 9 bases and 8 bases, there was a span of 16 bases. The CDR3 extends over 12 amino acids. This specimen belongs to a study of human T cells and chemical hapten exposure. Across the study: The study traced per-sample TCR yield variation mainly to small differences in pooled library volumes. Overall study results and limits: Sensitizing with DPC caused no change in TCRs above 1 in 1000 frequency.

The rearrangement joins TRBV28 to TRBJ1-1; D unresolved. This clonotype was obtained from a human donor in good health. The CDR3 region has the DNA TGTGCCAGTAAAGGACGGGCGCGCGAAGCTTTCTTT. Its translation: CASKGRAREAFF.